The entry below gives a single T cell receptor (beta chain) sequence along with its context. In the authors' workflow: Counts of nucleated cells, estimated from reference gene primer amplification, were obtained. Clones were read by immunoSEQ multiplex PCR, and TCRdb kept only the in-frame ones, dropping some. The V and J calls and the clone size are those of that table, but D and trimming were determined from the DNA. Altogether roughly 160,000 clones are present, 82% being singletons, with the ten largest covering more than 9%. Trimming left V 10 bases short and J 0 bases short, with 9 bases between. The V gene's germline CDR1 is MNHNY and CDR2 SVGAGI (reference sequence). The CDR3 runs 12 residues. This sample is drawn from a study of blood T cell repertoires in COVID-19. In the study overall: There were acute and convalescent COVID-19 samples, and they came from the United States, Italy and Spain. T cells, B-cell-depleted T cells, or PBMCs supplied cDNA or gDNA.

This TCR derives from a woman of 80 years or more with active or convalescent COVID-19. The gene calls are TRBV6-6 and TRBJ1-2; D is ambiguous. Input material: peripheral blood. The chain's CDR3 is CAITGANYGYTF. CDR3 coding DNA: TGTGCCATCACCGGGGCTAACTATGGCTACACCTTC.